What follows describes a single T cell receptor beta chain. Libraries were prepared by immunoSEQ multiplex PCR; TCRdb keeps only in-frame clonotypes and omits some of them. The table lists over 130,000 clones, around 83% of them singletons. Trimming cost V 4 bases and J 4 bases; bases outside gene matches: 9. The CDR3 sequence is 16 residues long. Looked up from germline, CDR1 is MGHRA and CDR2 is YSYEKL. These data are taken from a study of blood T cell repertoires in COVID-19. The wider study: The origin of the acute and convalescent COVID-19 samples was the United States, Italy and Spain.

The chain has TRBV4-1 and TRBJ2-3; TRBD1 agrees at 9 bases. The material sequenced was peripheral blood. This sequence was found in a woman at least 80 years old with acute or convalescent COVID-19. The CDR3 here is CASSRGQGRVADTQYF. The CDR3 region has the DNA TGCGCCAGCAGCCGCGGACAGGGGAGGGTCGCAGATACGCAGTATTTT.